This T cell receptor (beta chain) derives from a study of shared clonotypes between healthy human individuals. Study background: Donor composition was a couple of women and three men, aged 18 to 49. Study conclusions and caveats: Of the naive CD4 clonotypes, about 5.4% were shared across several donors.

The germline V gene has CDR1 DFQATT and CDR2 SNEGSKA (reference sequence). V lost 4 bases to trimming and J lost 3 bases, with 7 bases between them. The length of the CDR3 is 11 residues. All donors qualified as healthy HIV-negative adults and had experienced no recent acute infections or vaccinations. CD8 memory pooled CD45RO+ cells and CCR7-negative CD45RA+ TemRA cells. Sequencing used immunoSEQ multiplex PCR; TCRdb keeps in-frame clones, though not all of them. The repertoire holds 90,000 to 130,000 clones, with under 70% as singletons. This clone has more than one count but fewer than ten. Its matching antigen is unknown.

Sample: memory CD8+ T cells sorted from blood. Subset denoted: CD45RO+ cells pooled with CCR7-negative TemRA cells. The TCR comes from a woman between 25 and 40 years old in good health. The chain recombines TRBV20-1 with TRBJ2-7, with a tentative D call TRBD2 (5 bases). Here the CDR3 reads CSAMGSYEQYF. CDR3 nucleotides: TGCAGTGCTATGGGGAGCTACGAGCAGTACTTC.